The clone carrying this TCR beta chain was counted a few times. One end of the junction is discordant with germline, which a read error may explain. This specimen belongs to a study of T cells in Graves' hyperthyroidism and ophthalmopathy. Amplification of TCR beta CDR3 regions was performed using RNA transcripts as template. HTBI primers were employed in a first-round RT-PCR of the TCR CDR3. Using its own MiXCR run on the multiplex PCR reads, TCRdb lists one record per CDR3 protein. The sample records about 300,000 distinct CDR3 sequences, roughly 20% being singletons. CDR1 and CDR2 from the germline V gene are DFQATT and SNEGSKA (reference sequence). This CDR3 contains 16 residues.

The sequence was collected from a man in his fifties or sixties with Graves' ophthalmopathy. The specimen was blood. The chain is built from TRBV20-1 and TRBJ1-2, with a weak D call TRBD1 (6 bases). This CDR3 is CSVRIANRGGNDGYTF. CDR3 nucleotides: TGCAGTGTTAGGATCGCGAATAGGGGGGGTAACGATGGCTACACCTTC.